This T cell receptor (beta chain) is from a study of radiotherapy plus CTLA-4 blockade in lung cancer. Study summary: Objective responses were documented in under 20% of patients, with disease control in approximately 31%.

Per germline, CDR1 LNHDA and CDR2 SQIVND (reference sequence). V was clipped by 1 base and J by 4 bases; unmatched bases: 6. The CDR3 is 15 residues long. TCRdb keeps only in-frame clones here, not all; method: immunoSEQ multiplex PCR. The sample yields roughly 66,000 clones, about four fifths seen once. The receptor comes from a human donor with non-small cell lung cancer who had a partial response to radiotherapy plus ipilimumab. This specimen consisted of peripheral blood, obtained from a patient treated with radiotherapy plus ipilimumab. This chain connects TRBV19 to TRBJ1-1; TRBD1 matches 7 bases. This CDR3 is CASSIGEGAGTEAFF. The DNA for the CDR3 is TGTGCCAGTAGTATAGGAGAGGGGGCGGGCACTGAAGCTTTCTTT.